What follows are 4 T cell receptor beta chains derived from one specimen sequenced in a study of cytomegalovirus exposure and HLA in healthy donors. Use of 60 Vbeta and 13 Jbeta primers characterized the PCR. The repertoire was sequenced with immunoSEQ multiplex PCR; TCRdb's copy has only in-frame clones and lacks some. The table lists 140,000 to 150,000 clones, 60% to 80% of them singletons. The sequencing sample was made of PBMCs. These receptors all stem from a woman between 40 and 50 years old in good health and CMV-seropositive.

The J gene is TRBJ1-2, the V gene TRBV6-6; a weak D match, TRBD1 (6 bases). The CDR3 has 14 residues. V was trimmed by 5 bases and J by 8 bases, leaving 18 bases between them. The V gene's germline CDR1 is MNHNY and CDR2 SVGAGI (reference sequence). DNA for the CDR3: TGTGCCAGCAGTCAAAGGACGGGACATGGGGGCTACACCTTC. Protein sequence: CASSQRTGHGGYTF.

The chain employs TRBV6-1 and TRBJ2-1, with 10 bases that match TRBD2. The V segment lost 6 bases and the J segment 6 bases; nucleotides outside the gene matches: 2. CDR3 length: 13 amino acids. Germline CDR1 reads MNHNS; CDR2 reads SASEGT. DNA of the CDR3: TGTGCCAGCAGGGCTAGCGGGGGCAATGAGCAGTTCTTC. It translates to CASRASGGNEQFF.

The V and J genes are TRBV15 and TRBJ2-3; 15 bases fit TRBD2. V was clipped by 7 bases and J by 5 bases; unmatched bases: 4. CDR3 length: 15 residues. Germline V CDR1 and CDR2: LNHNV, YYDKDF (reference sequence). The chain's CDR3 is CATKGTSGGIDTQYF. CDR3 bases: TGTGCCACCAAGGGGACTAGCGGGGGGATAGATACGCAGTATTTT.

The V call is TRBV2, the J call TRBJ2-1, with 12 bases lining up with TRBD2. J gave up 6 bases and V 7 bases, and 7 bases lay outside the gene matches. CDR1 SNHLY and CDR2 FYNNEI come from the germline V gene. The CDR3 covers 15 residues. The CDR3 DNA reads as TGTGCCAGCACCCAGACTAGCGGGGGCCGCAATGAGCAGTTCTTC. Amino acid sequence: CASTQTSGGRNEQFF.